These T cell receptor beta chains were read from a single sample in a study of blood T cell repertoires in COVID-19. TCRdb's copy holds only in-frame clones and misses some; the assay was immunoSEQ multiplex PCR. This table has about 72,000 clones, over 75% appearing once. Sequenced: peripheral blood. These receptor sequences come from a man aged 70 or older with active or convalescent COVID-19. CDR3s include the opening cysteine and the closing phenylalanine or tryptophan. A D gene is named only where the DNA matches it firmly. Clone size, where shown, is once, few, many, or a class for clones that have expanded.

clone_size j_call d_call v_call cdr3_aa cdr3_nt
NA TRBJ1-3 TRBD1 TRBV14 CASSSQGGGNTIYF TGTGCCAGCAGTTCACAGGGGGGTGGAAACACCATATATTTT
large TRBJ2-7 TRBD1 TRBV28 CASSLTPGGSYEQYF TGTGCCAGCAGTCTTACACCAGGGGGTTCCTACGAGCAGTACTTC
NA TRBJ2-3 TRBD1 TRBV7-8 CASSVRTGGSTDTQYF TGTGCCAGCAGCGTACGAACAGGGGGGAGCACAGATACGCAGTATTTT
NA TRBJ2-3 NA TRBV6-6 CASSKQTGDTQYF TGTGCCAGCAGCAAACAAACAGGAGATACGCAGTATTTT
once TRBJ2-1 TRBD2 TRBV6-5 CASSYGGTSGHNEQFF TGTGCCAGCAGTTACGGTGGGACTAGCGGACACAATGAGCAGTTCTTC
NA TRBJ1-3 TRBD1 TRBV9 CASSVGTGESGGNTIYF TGTGCCAGCAGCGTAGGGACAGGGGAGTCGGGTGGAAACACCATATATTTT
once TRBJ1-5 TRBD1 TRBV18 CASSPGQGGNQPQHF TGTGCCAGCTCACCCGGACAGGGGGGCAATCAGCCCCAGCATTTT
NA TRBJ2-7 NA TRBV19 CASSIRQATYEQYF TGTGCCAGTAGCATTCGACAGGCTACCTACGAGCAGTACTTC
NA TRBJ2-2 TRBD2 TRBV6-5 CASGTSGNTGELFF TGTGCCAGCGGGACTAGCGGGAACACCGGGGAGCTGTTTTTT
NA TRBJ2-3 TRBD1 TRBV5-1 CASSLAPTGTSTDTQYF TGCGCCAGCAGCTTGGCCCCGACAGGGACCAGCACAGATACGCAGTATTTT
NA TRBJ2-5 NA TRBV13 CASSLGAAVGGTQYF TGTGCCAGCAGCTTAGGGGCCGCGGTTGGTGGGACCCAGTACTTC
NA TRBJ2-1 NA TRBV18 CASFGGENNEQFF TGTGCCAGCTTTGGGGGCGAAAACAATGAGCAGTTCTTC
NA TRBJ2-5 NA TRBV7-9 CASSPTGIGETQYF TGTGCCAGCAGCCCAACAGGGATTGGAGAGACCCAGTACTTC
NA TRBJ2-1 NA TRBV6-6 CASASYRDPNNEQFF TGTGCCAGCGCTTCTTACAGGGACCCCAACAATGAGCAGTTCTTC
NA TRBJ1-2 NA TRBV19 CASSPLGYGYTF TGTGCCAGTAGTCCACTCGGCTATGGCTACACCTTC
NA TRBJ1-6 TRBD1 TRBV30 CAWSGGQTYNSPLHF TGTGCCTGGAGTGGGGGACAGACTTATAATTCACCCCTCCACTTT
NA TRBJ1-4 TRBD1 TRBV6-5 CATRDSPATNEKLFF TGTGCCACCCGGGACAGCCCAGCAACTAATGAAAAACTGTTTTTT
NA TRBJ1-2 NA TRBV2 CASSDFLRADGYTF TGTGCCAGCAGTGATTTTCTGAGGGCAGATGGCTACACCTTC
few TRBJ1-4 NA TRBV4-1 CASSQLRINEKLFF TGCGCCAGCAGCCAATTGAGGATTAATGAAAAACTGTTTTTT
NA TRBJ2-7 NA TRBV2 CASSGVGAIFREQYF TGTGCCAGCAGTGGTGTAGGGGCCATCTTTCGCGAGCAGTACTTC
NA TRBJ2-1 TRBD2 TRBV7-3 CASSQTSGSEQFF TGTGCCAGCAGCCAGACTAGCGGGAGTGAGCAGTTCTTC
NA TRBJ2-5 NA TRBV5-4 CASSLQGSQETQYF TGTGCCAGCAGCCTACAGGGTTCCCAAGAGACCCAGTACTTC
NA TRBJ2-5 NA TRBV7-2 CASSSQETQYF TGTGCCAGCAGCTCGCAAGAGACCCAGTACTTC
NA TRBJ2-7 NA TRBV2 CASSEALALYEQYF TGTGCCAGCAGTGAAGCCCTAGCGCTCTACGAGCAGTACTTC
NA TRBJ2-6 NA TRBV29-1 CSVGRSRSSGANVLTF TGCAGCGTTGGTAGGAGCCGAAGCTCTGGGGCCAACGTCCTGACTTTC
NA TRBJ2-2 NA TRBV5-8 CASSLYRWATGELFF TGTGCCAGCAGCTTATATAGGTGGGCCACCGGGGAGCTGTTTTTT
NA TRBJ1-4 NA TRBV28 CASNQRGPGYEKLFF TGTGCCAGCAACCAAAGAGGGCCTGGGTACGAAAAACTGTTTTTT
once TRBJ2-1 TRBD2 TRBV9 CASSVVLAGGINEQFF TGTGCCAGCAGCGTAGTGCTAGCGGGAGGGATTAATGAGCAGTTCTTC
NA TRBJ1-1 TRBD1 TRBV28 CASRRGLRTEAFF TGTGCCAGCAGAAGGGGGCTGAGGACTGAAGCTTTCTTT
NA TRBJ1-1 NA TRBV7-9 CASSRDLGQREAFF TGTGCCAGCAGCCGCGACCTTGGACAGCGTGAAGCTTTCTTT
NA TRBJ1-3 TRBD1 TRBV18 CASSPQGATGNTIYF TGTGCCAGCTCACCACAGGGGGCAACTGGAAACACCATATATTTT
NA TRBJ2-7 NA TRBV6-2/TRBV6-3 CASSYDGVTYEQYF TGTGCCAGCAGTTACGACGGGGTCACCTACGAGCAGTACTTC
NA TRBJ1-2 TRBD1 TRBV5-4 CASSISGGYGYTF TGTGCCAGCAGCATTTCAGGGGGCTATGGCTACACCTTC
NA TRBJ2-2 TRBD1 TRBV12-5 CASGLDRDRGTGELFF TGTGCTAGTGGTTTAGACCGGGACAGGGGCACCGGGGAGCTGTTTTTT
NA TRBJ1-4 NA TRBV21-1 CASSKKALATPGEKLFF TGTGCCAGCAGCAAAAAAGCTCTGGCGACGCCGGGTGAAAAACTGTTTTTT
NA TRBJ1-1 NA TRBV21-1 CASRKAGAGTEAFF TGTGCCAGCAGAAAGGCAGGGGCGGGCACTGAAGCTTTCTTT
few TRBJ2-1 TRBD2 TRBV10-3 CAISEIVAGAHSFF TGTGCCATCAGTGAAATAGTCGCGGGAGCCCACTCGTTCTTC